This T cell receptor beta chain stems from a study of CD8 T cell repertoires and HIV-1 epitope variants. V lost 4 bases and J 4 bases, leaving 25 bases between the germline ends. CDR3 size: 18 residues. CDR1 is SGDLS and CDR2 is YYNGEE in the germline V gene. This clone was seen only a few times. What it binds is not known. TCRdb's table, derived via immunoSEQ multiplex PCR, lists solely in-frame clones and lacks some. The sample yields roughly 7,000 clones, 50% to 70% seen once. The sample consisted of cultured CD8+ T cells derived from PBMCs. This clonotype originated in a male donor with HIV. The chain recombines TRBV9 with TRBJ2-3, with a possible D match to TRBD1 (6 bases). DNA of the CDR3: TGTGCCAGCAGCATGCCCGGTCCCGGACAGATATCTGCAGATACGCAGTATTTT. Its protein product is CASSMPGPGQISADTQYF.